This T cell receptor beta chain stems from a study of cytomegalovirus exposure and HLA in healthy donors. PCR amplification relied on 60 Vbeta primers (plus 13 Jbeta primers). Measured with immunoSEQ multiplex PCR; TCRdb has only the in-frame clones, and not every one. Across fewer than 100,000 clones, the top ten clones capture over 1.2% of the sample. CDR1 is MNHEY and CDR2 is SMNVEV in the germline V gene (reference sequence). The CDR3 runs to 17 residues. The J segment lost 0 bases and the V segment lost 6 bases, leaving 13 bases of the junction unmatched. V gene TRBV27 combines with J gene TRBJ2-7; TRBD2 matches 8 bases. The material sequenced was PBMCs. This TCR was sampled from a woman in her fifties or sixties in good health and CMV-seronegative. The CDR3, as DNA: TGTGCCAGCAGCTGGGAATCCGGGACTAGACACTCCTACGAGCAGTACTTC. Its translation is CASSWESGTRHSYEQYF.